Following are 29 T cell receptor beta chains from one sample sequenced in a study of cytomegalovirus exposure and HLA in healthy donors. With 60 Vbeta and 13 Jbeta primers, the PCR was carried out. Profiling relied on immunoSEQ multiplex PCR, and the TCRdb table lists in-frame clones only, not all of them. Here the sample spans around 190,000 clones, roughly 80% being singletons. The sample taken for sequencing was PBMCs. These receptors were taken from a woman in her 50s in good health and CMV-seronegative.

The chain has TRBV19 and TRBJ2-6; the D gene is possibly TRBD2 (5 bases). The V gene lost 3 bases and the J gene lost 2 bases, with 17 bases spanning the gap. The CDR3 contains 18 residues. CDR1 is LNHDA and CDR2 is SQIVND in the germline V gene (reference sequence). The CDR3 region is CASSIRGSFGAGANVLTF. CDR3 in DNA: TGTGCCAGTAGTATCCGGGGAAGCTTTGGGGCTGGGGCCAACGTCCTGACTTTC.

V and J are TRBV28 and TRBJ1-2; 8 bases line up with TRBD1. The CDR3 length is 14 residues. After removal of 5 bases from V and 7 bases from J, the junction contained 9 bases not matched to a gene. Germline CDR1 and CDR2: MDHEN and SYDVKM. CDR3 sequence: CASSPPQGAFGYTF. The CDR3 nucleotides are TGTGCCAGCAGTCCGCCGCAGGGGGCTTTTGGCTACACCTTC.

The CDR3 reads CASAGVGGGELFF. The CDR3 coding sequence is TGTGCCAGTGCGGGGGTGGGCGGCGGGGAGCTGTTTTTT. This chain links TRBV10-3 with TRBJ2-2; 7 nucleotides line up with TRBD2. CDR3 size: 13 residues. Germline V gene lookup returns CDR1 ENHRY and CDR2 SYGVKD. With V trimmed by 10 bases and J by 7 bases, 9 bases remained unmatched.

CDR3 residues: CASSFDRVGNTGELFF. For the CDR3, the DNA is TGCGCCAGCAGTTTCGACAGGGTTGGGAACACCGGGGAGCTGTTTTTT. This chain connects TRBV5-1 to TRBJ2-2, with 7 bases lining up with TRBD1. Looked up from germline, CDR1 is SGHRS and CDR2 is YFSETQ. The CDR3 sequence is 16 residues long. The V and J ends lost 5 bases and 1 base, in that order; junction bases with no gene match: 8. The full variable domain, rest sourced from reference TRBV5-1 and TRBJ2-2, is KAGVTQTPRYLIKTRGQQVTLSCSPISGHRSVSWYQQTPGQGLQFLFEYFSETQRNKGNFPGRFSGRQFSNSRSEMNVSTLELGDSALYLCASSFDRVGNTGELFFGEGSRLTVL.

The chain recombines TRBV4-3 with TRBJ1-1; 7 bases align to TRBD1. Germline trimming cut 4 bases from V and 5 bases from J; bases unmatched to any gene: 4. Germline V lookup: CDR1 LGHNA, CDR2 YSLEER. CDR3 length equals 13 residues. The CDR3 DNA follows: TGCGCCAGCAGCCCAGGGGGGCGGACTGAAGCTTTCTTT. As protein: CASSPGGRTEAFF.

The chain combines TRBV6-1 with TRBJ2-1; D is ambiguous. The germline V gene has CDR1 MNHNS and CDR2 SASEGT. The V and J ends lost 6 bases and 4 bases respectively, with 10 bases between them. This CDR3 comprises 13 residues. CDR3 sequence: CASSPPGYNEQFF. CDR3 nucleotide sequence: TGTGCCAGCAGCCCTCCGGGTTACAATGAGCAGTTCTTC.

This clone was observed a handful of times. The chain uses TRBV27 and TRBJ2-5, with 12 bases aligning to TRBD1. This CDR3 region has 15 residues. V shed 2 bases, J shed 5 bases, and the junction held 3 bases outside the gene matches. Per germline, CDR1 MNHEY and CDR2 SMNVEV (reference sequence). The CDR3 spells CASSLGTGGAETQYF. In DNA, the CDR3 is TGTGCCAGCAGTTTAGGGACAGGGGGCGCGGAGACCCAGTACTTC.

The chain employs TRBV7-2 and TRBJ2-5; D unresolved. Germline CDR1 is SGHTA and CDR2 is FQGNSA. This CDR3 spans 13 amino acids. V lost 7 bases, J lost 5 bases, and 14 bases lay in between. CDR3 region: CASTGSTLETQYF. The CDR3, as DNA: TGTGCCAGCACCGGTTCGACACTCGAGACCCAGTACTTC.

This clone came up once. The V gene is TRBV5-1, the J gene TRBJ2-3, with TRBD2 identical over 8 bases. The CDR3 totals 14 residues. Germline V gene sequence: CDR1 SGHRS, CDR2 YFSETQ. V gave up 0 bases and J gave up 4 bases; unmatched junction bases: 1. The CDR3 reads CASSLELAADTQYF. CDR3 in DNA: TGCGCCAGCAGCTTGGAACTAGCGGCAGATACGCAGTATTTT.

The rearrangement uses TRBV28 and TRBJ1-1; no definite D call. V was trimmed by 7 bases and J by 7 bases, leaving 10 bases between them. Germline V lookup: CDR1 MDHEN, CDR2 SYDVKM. The CDR3 runs to 11 residues. The CDR3 here is CASTLSREAFF. The CDR3 DNA reads as TGTGCCAGCACCCTATCTCGTGAAGCTTTCTTT.

The sample holds one count of this clone. The chain's CDR3 is CASRGLNSLEQYF. In DNA form, the CDR3 reads TGTGCCAGCCGGGGTTTAAACAGCTTAGAGCAGTACTTC. The V gene is TRBV28, the J gene TRBJ2-7; TRBD2 might be the D (5 bases). Per the germline V gene, CDR1 is MDHEN and CDR2 is SYDVKM. Trimming removed 8 bases from V and 7 bases from J, with 18 bases in between. This CDR3 has 13 residues.

A single count supports this clone. This chain joins TRBV4-1 and TRBJ1-4; D is unclear. V lost 0 bases and J lost 2, with 10 bases in between. Germline lookup yields CDR1 MGHRA and CDR2 YSYEKL. The CDR3 contains 16 residues. The CDR3 loop reads CASSQDRRRTNEKLFF. As DNA, the CDR3 is TGCGCCAGCAGCCAAGATCGAAGGCGGACTAATGAAAAACTGTTTTTT.

As DNA, the CDR3 is TGTGCCAGCAGTGAAGCGGGGGCCGCCTATAATTCACCCCTCCACTTT. Translating gives CASSEAGAAYNSPLHF. V usage is TRBV6-1 and J usage is TRBJ1-6, with D perhaps TRBD1 (6 bases). V shed 0 bases and J shed 2 bases, with 8 bases lying between them. In germline, CDR1 is MNHNS, CDR2 SASEGT. The CDR3 extends over 16 amino acids.

The chain joins TRBV28 to TRBJ2-7, with TRBD1 as a possible D gene (6 bases). With 6 bases removed from V and 2 bases from J, the gap between germline ends came to 14 bases. Germline lookup yields CDR1 MDHEN and CDR2 SYDVKM. The CDR3 sequence is 14 residues long. The CDR3 DNA sequence: TGTGCCAGCAGGCTCGGGACACTCGCCTACGAGCAGTACTTC. It is translated as CASRLGTLAYEQYF.

This sequence joins TRBV2 and TRBJ2-3, with D possibly TRBD2 on 7 matching bases. CDR1 is SNHLY, CDR2 FYNNEI, per germline. V dropped 4 bases and J dropped 1 base, with 15 bases sitting between them. The CDR3 consists of 16 residues. The CDR3, as DNA: TGTGCCAGCAGTGTTCGCGGGGGCGGCGGCACAGATACGCAGTATTTT. Protein product: CASSVRGGGGTDTQYF.

This rearrangement joins TRBV5-1 to TRBJ2-1; 11 bases are shared with TRBD2. The germline CDR1 and CDR2 sequences are SGHRS and YFSETQ. The CDR3 sequence is 16 residues long. The V segment lost 0 bases and the J segment 15 bases; nucleotides outside the gene matches: 14. CDR3 in DNA: TGCGCCAGCAGCTTGGTGGGTAGCGGGGGGGCCCAAGTTGCGTTCTTC. Encoded protein: CASSLVGSGGAQVAFF.

The chain employs TRBV12-5 and TRBJ2-7, with 9 nucleotides matching TRBD2. Germline CDR1 reads LGHNT; CDR2 reads FRNRAP. With 2 bases clipped from V and 5 bases from J, the junction kept 16 bases outside the gene matches. The CDR3 spans 18 residues. This CDR3 is CASGLTNRGLARNDEQYF. The CDR3 DNA sequence: TGTGCTAGTGGTTTGACGAACCGGGGACTAGCACGGAACGACGAGCAGTACTTC.

This chain connects TRBV7-3 to TRBJ2-2, with D tentatively TRBD2 (5 bases). V lost 5 bases and J 7 bases, leaving 26 bases between the germline ends. Germline CDR1 is SGHTA and CDR2 is FQGTGA. The CDR3 has 18 residues. CDR3 nucleotides: TGTGCCAGCAGCCACATCCTCCGCTCGACGGGAATGGTCGGGGAGCTGTTTTTT. Its protein is CASSHILRSTGMVGELFF.

The chain combines TRBV7-8 with TRBJ2-7; 7 bases line up with TRBD1. The germline V gene encodes CDR1 SGHVS and CDR2 FQNEAQ. Trimming cost V 1 base and J 4 bases; bases outside gene matches: 1. The CDR3 has 13 residues. The CDR3 DNA follows: TGTGCCAGCAGCTTAGAGACAGGGTACGAGCAGTACTTC. It is translated as CASSLETGYEQYF.

CDR3 sequence reads: CASSFSYRGGLYNEQFF. CDR3 nucleotide sequence: TGTGCCAGCAGTTTTAGTTATCGGGGGGGCCTATACAATGAGCAGTTCTTC. The J gene is TRBJ2-1, the V gene TRBV27; 8 nucleotides agree with TRBD2. This CDR3 comprises 17 residues. V gave up 3 bases and J gave up 4 bases; unmatched junction bases: 11. Germline V lookup: CDR1 MNHEY, CDR2 SMNVEV (reference sequence).

V usage is TRBV9 and J usage is TRBJ2-7; tentative D call: TRBD2 (6 bases). The germline V gene has CDR1 SGDLS and CDR2 YYNGEE. The CDR3 length is 16 residues. V lost 0 bases and J 4 bases, leaving 17 bases between the germline ends. DNA of the CDR3: TGTGCCAGCAGCGTAGAGGGAGTAGCGGAAATTTACGAGCAGTACTTC. This sequence encodes CASSVEGVAEIYEQYF. Filled out from reference TRBV9 and TRBJ2-7, the complete variable domain reads DSGVTQTPKHLITATGQRVTLRCSPRSGDLSVYWYQQSLDQGLQFLIQYYNGEERAKGNILERFSAQQFPDLHSELNLSSLELGDSALYFCASSVEGVAEIYEQYFGPGTRLTVT.

A single count supports this clone. The CDR3 DNA sequence: TGTGCCAGCAGCCTAGAGCCGGAGGGAAACACCATATATTTT. Its translation: CASSLEPEGNTIYF. J is TRBJ1-3 and V is TRBV9; D gene ambiguous. Germline lookup yields CDR1 SGDLS and CDR2 YYNGEE. With 4 bases removed from V and 4 bases from J, the gap between germline ends came to 12 bases. The CDR3 has 14 residues. Filled out from reference TRBV9 and TRBJ1-3, the complete variable domain reads DSGVTQTPKHLITATGQRVTLRCSPRSGDLSVYWYQQSLDQGLQFLIQYYNGEERAKGNILERFSAQQFPDLHSELNLSSLELGDSALYFCASSLEPEGNTIYFGEGSWLTVV.

The chain links TRBV5-1 to TRBJ2-2, with TRBD1 identical over 9 bases. The J segment lost 3 bases and the V segment lost 3 bases, leaving 3 bases of the junction unmatched. There are 15 residues in the CDR3. The germline V gene has CDR1 SGHRS and CDR2 YFSETQ. This chain's CDR3 is CASSWWDRDTGELFF. CDR3 DNA sequence: TGCGCCAGCAGCTGGTGGGACAGGGACACCGGGGAGCTGTTTTTT. The entire variable domain, with the rest obtained from reference TRBV5-1 and TRBJ2-2, is as follows: KAGVTQTPRYLIKTRGQQVTLSCSPISGHRSVSWYQQTPGQGLQFLFEYFSETQRNKGNFPGRFSGRQFSNSRSEMNVSTLELGDSALYLCASSWWDRDTGELFFGEGSRLTVL.

This clone has only a few counts. The rearrangement joins TRBV5-5 to TRBJ1-1; TRBD1 might be the D (5 bases). The CDR3 consists of 12 residues. Trimming took off 4 bases at V and 6 bases at J, with 10 bases between the two ends. The germline CDR1 and CDR2 sequences are SGHKS and YYEKEE (reference sequence). CDR3 coding DNA: TGTGCCAGCAGCGGCCAGGGTGCTGAAGCTTTCTTT. Its translation: CASSGQGAEAFF.

V is TRBV9 and J is TRBJ1-4; 9 nucleotides agree with TRBD1. Germline CDR1 and CDR2: SGDLS and YYNGEE. The V and J ends lost 0 bases and 0 bases, in that order; junction bases with no gene match: 6. CDR3 length: 18 amino acids. The CDR3, as DNA: TGTGCCAGCAGCGTAGTTTGGACAGGGGATACAACTAATGAAAAACTGTTTTTT. It yields the protein CASSVVWTGDTTNEKLFF.

The chain recombines TRBV7-2 with TRBJ2-5; no definite D call. The J call may be faulty, since TRBJ2-7 better matches the DNA end. Germline CDR1 SGHTA, CDR2 FQGNSA. The CDR3 runs 11 residues. The CDR3 is CASSFGHEQYF. CDR3 DNA sequence: TGTGCCAGCAGCTTTGGGCACGAGCAGTACTTC.

V and J are TRBV7-2 and TRBJ1-2, with 10 bases matching TRBD1. The CDR3 totals 15 residues. V shed 5 bases and J 5 bases; nucleotides not matched to a gene: 8. In germline, CDR1 is SGHTA, CDR2 FQGNSA. CDR3 amino acids: CASSPDRGGLYGYTF. The CDR3 region has the DNA TGTGCCAGCAGCCCGGACAGGGGGGGCCTTTATGGCTACACCTTC. Variable domain in full (rest from reference TRBV7-2 and TRBJ1-2): GAGVSQSPSNKVTEKGKDVELRCDPISGHTALYWYRQSLGQGLEFLIYFQGNSAPDKSGLPSDRFSAERTGGSVSTLTIQRTQQEDSAVYLCASSPDRGGLYGYTFGSGTRLTVV.

This clone has only one observation. V and J are TRBV5-1 and TRBJ2-5; the D gene is possibly TRBD1 (5 bases). This CDR3 comprises 16 residues. Germline lookup yields CDR1 SGHRS and CDR2 YFSETQ. V lost 0 bases to trimming and J lost 4 bases, with 16 bases between them. The CDR3 region is CASSLDQGRVGETQYF. The CDR3 nucleotides are TGCGCCAGCAGCTTGGATCAGGGTAGGGTTGGAGAGACCCAGTACTTC.

In its sample, this clone was seen a few times. The chain carries TRBV7-2 and TRBJ2-1, with TRBD2 matching 8 bases. V lost 0 bases and J lost 6; bases outside the gene matches: 7. The CDR3 consists of 16 residues. Germline CDR1 SGHTA, CDR2 FQGNSA. This CDR3 reads CASSLALGGGSNEQFF. Written as DNA, the CDR3 is TGTGCCAGCAGCTTAGCGCTAGGCGGGGGGTCCAATGAGCAGTTCTTC.